These 25 T cell receptor beta chains came from one sample sequenced in a study of tumor and adjacent non-tumor tissue in lung cancer. A modified ARM-PCR protocol with three rounds of nested PCR amplified TCRbeta. Each CDR3 protein gets one entry after TCRdb re-called the multiplex PCR reads with MiXCR. This sample has about 85,000 distinct CDR3 sequences, with around 57% found just once. No cell sorting was done before RNA was extracted from the tissue. The material sequenced was lung tumor tissue. These receptors all stem from an older man with non-small cell lung cancer.

On this clonotype itself: A much larger clonotype is one base distant, so this may be a read error. The chain joins TRBV5-4 to TRBJ1-3; 8 bases line up with TRBD1. The CDR3 has 14 amino acids. Germline CDR1 and CDR2: SGHNT and YYREEE (reference sequence). CDR3 coding DNA: TGTGCCAGCGGCTTGACAGGGGACGGAAACACCATATATTTT. It encodes CASGLTGDGNTIYF.

This clonotype was seen once. The rearrangement joins TRBV20-1 to TRBJ1-1; D may be TRBD1 (5 bases). Germline V gene sequence: CDR1 DFQATT, CDR2 SNEGSKA (reference sequence). V lost 5 bases and J 9 bases, leaving 19 bases between the germline ends. This CDR3 spans 13 amino acids. The CDR3 bases are TGCAGTGCTCCCGGGCGGGGGACGGCTCAAGCTTTCTTT. The encoded protein is CSAPGRGTAQAFF.

Concerning this clonotype: A read error may produce the germline difference seen at one junction end. The rearrangement links TRBV29-1 to TRBJ2-3; 7 nucleotides agree with TRBD1. This CDR3 has 20 residues. Germline CDR1 reads SQVTM; CDR2 reads ANQGSEA. The CDR3 reads CSARQGVSTRGLIRTDAQYF. CDR3 sequence (DNA): TGCAGCGCGAGACAGGGAGTGAGCACCAGAGGTTTGATCAGAACAGATGCGCAGTATTTT.

In regard to this clonotype: A read error may produce the germline difference seen at one junction end. The chain is built from TRBV4-2 and TRBJ2-2; the D is unclear. The CDR3 covers 15 residues. Germline V gene data show CDR1 as LGHNA and CDR2 as YNFKEQ. This CDR3 is CASSQVTVNTVELSF. The CDR3 bases are TGTGCCAGCAGCCAAGTGACGGTGAACACCGTGGAGCTGTCTTTT.

This clonotype was detected once. Without the conserved terminal phenylalanine or tryptophan, this CDR3 likely stems from a read error. The rearrangement uses TRBV6-5 and TRBJ1-6; no clear D. CDR3 length: 14 residues. Germline values: CDR1 MNHEY, CDR2 SVGAGI. CDR3 residues: CASSYSGGNSPLHY. The CDR3 bases are TGTGCCAGCAGTTACTCAGGCGGGAATTCTCCCCTCCACTAT.

This clonotype came up a few times. The chain couples TRBV28 to TRBJ2-1; D is undetermined. Trimming removed 5 bases at V and 6 bases at J, with 14 bases between. The CDR3 consists of 14 residues. Germline assignment: CDR1 MDHEN and CDR2 SYDVKM. The DNA for the CDR3 is TGTGCCAGCAGTAGAACGGGCGGTTTCAATGAGCAGTTCTTC. Residues: CASSRTGGFNEQFF.

Details on this clonotype: The junction departs from the called germline gene at one end, perhaps through a read error. The gene calls are TRBV29-1 and TRBJ2-7; D is undetermined. Germline loops: CDR1 SQVTM, CDR2 ANQGSEA. The CDR3 extends over 12 amino acids. As DNA, the CDR3 is TGCAGTGTTGCTCCTAATGGCAACAAGCAGTACTTC. As protein: CSVAPNGNKQYF.

Of note for this clonotype: The germline gene is not matched at one end of the junction; a read error may be the cause. The chain combines TRBV11-3 with TRBJ2-1; maybe TRBD1 (5 bases). This CDR3 has 15 residues. CDR1 SGHNT and CDR2 YENEEA come from the germline V gene. This CDR3 is CVSSHYYGANNEQFF. CDR3 DNA: TGTGTCAGCAGCCACTACTATGGGGCCAACAATGAGCAGTTCTTC.

The rearrangement joins TRBV29-1 to TRBJ2-1; a possible D gene is TRBD1 (6 bases). The length of the CDR3 is 14 residues. CDR1 and CDR2 (germline): SQVTM, ANQGSEA. V lost 8 bases and J 3 bases, leaving 17 bases between the germline ends. CDR3 region: CSTDGQWNYNEQFF. CDR3 nucleotide sequence: TGCAGCACTGATGGACAGTGGAACTACAATGAGCAGTTCTTC.

This clonotype was seen at least ten times. This rearrangement joins TRBV12-3 or TRBV12-4 to TRBJ2-7; 10 bases are shared with TRBD1. After removal of 5 bases from V and 5 bases from J, the junction contained 12 bases not matched to a gene. This CDR3 region has 16 residues. The CDR3 spells CASSKSGTGARDEQYF. In DNA, the CDR3 is TGTGCCAGCAGTAAATCCGGGACAGGGGCCCGAGACGAGCAGTACTTC.

As concerns this clonotype: No conserved phenylalanine or tryptophan is present at the end of the CDR3, so a read error is the likely explanation. CDR3 protein: CASSLERTTSTDTQYL. The CDR3 bases are TGTGCCAGCAGCTTAGAGAGGACGACAAGCACAGATACGCAGTATCTT. The chain couples TRBV11-2 to TRBJ2-3; D unresolved. V gave up 0 bases and J gave up 0 bases, with 10 bases separating them. Looked up from germline, CDR1 is SGHAT and CDR2 is FQNNGV. The CDR3 spans 16 residues.

Comment on this clonotype: Since a much larger clone is just one base distant, this may be a read error. CDR3 protein: CASSRGTIYEQYF. In nucleotides, the CDR3 is TGTGCCAGCAGCCGAGGAACAATCTACGAGCAGTACTTC. The chain couples TRBV25-1 to TRBJ2-7; no clear D. The CDR3 covers 13 residues. From germline, CDR1 is MGHDK and CDR2 SYGVNS. The germline V and J ends were trimmed by 6 bases and 3 bases, with 12 bases remaining between them.

Notes on this clonotype: One junction end disagrees with the germline gene, perhaps due to a read error. The V call is TRBV11-2, the J call TRBJ1-3; D is unresolved. Looked up from germline, CDR1 is SGHAT and CDR2 is FQNNGV. The CDR3 contains 14 residues. The CDR3 region is CTSSLRPSVDTIYF. DNA of the CDR3: TGTACCAGCAGTTTACGGCCTAGTGTGGACACCATATATTTT. Filled out from reference TRBV11-2 and TRBJ1-3, the complete variable domain reads EAGVAQSPRYKIIEKRQSVAFWCNPISGHATLYWYQQILGQGPKLLIQFQNNGVVDDSQLPKDRFSAERLKGVDSTLKIQPAKLEDSAVYLCTSSLRPSVDTIYFGEGSWLTVV.

This clonotype was recorded many times. The genes are TRBV10-2 and TRBJ2-3; D is perhaps TRBD1 (5 bases). The CDR3 is 15 residues long. CDR1 WSHSY and CDR2 SAAADI come from the germline V gene. Trimming stripped 3 bases from V and 2 bases from J, with 12 bases between. CDR3 sequence: CASSDTGRATDTQYF. CDR3 nucleotide sequence: TGCGCCAGCAGTGACACTGGCAGGGCCACAGATACGCAGTATTTT.

Worth noting for this clonotype: At one end, the junction sequence differs from germline, possibly due to a read error. The chain uses TRBV4-1 and TRBJ1-1; no definite D call. CDR3 size: 16 residues. The germline V gene encodes CDR1 MGHRA and CDR2 YSYEKL. The CDR3 nucleotides read TGCACCAGCAGCAAAGATAATAGATTGGTCTGGGGTGAAGCTTTCTTT. Amino acids: CTSSKDNRLVWGEAFF.

Notes on this clonotype: With a much larger clone just one base away, this may be a read error. The chain is built from TRBV6-5 and TRBJ2-7; D is perhaps TRBD1 or TRBD2 (6 bases each). The CDR3 has 15 amino acids. CDR1 is MNHEY, CDR2 SVGAGI, per germline. The ends were cut back, 8 bases at V and 6 bases at J, with 23 bases in the middle. The CDR3 sequence is CASVSSEGGSLEQYF. The CDR3, as DNA: TGTGCCAGCGTATCGTCCGAGGGGGGTAGCCTCGAGCAGTACTTC.

Ten or more counts support this clonotype. The V call is TRBV29-1, the J call TRBJ1-1, with TRBD1 as a possible D gene (6 bases). Per germline, CDR1 SQVTM and CDR2 ANQGSEA. The CDR3 covers 16 residues. CDR3 amino acids: CTDLGTPPLNTGEAFF. CDR3 bases: TGCACCGACCTTGGGACACCGCCCCTCAATACTGGTGAAGCTTTCTTT.

In this sample, this clonotype turned up once. A read error may produce the germline difference seen at one junction end. This chain connects TRBV11-2 to TRBJ2-1; TRBD2 agrees at 7 bases. The length of the CDR3 is 15 residues. From germline, CDR1 is SGHAT and CDR2 FQNNGV. In nucleotides, the CDR3 is TGTGCCAGCTGCTTAGTGGGCGGGAGTGTCCATGAACAGTTCTTC. Its protein product is CASCLVGGSVHEQFF.

This clonotype was detected many times. The chain links TRBV20-1 to TRBJ1-4; 9 nucleotides line up with TRBD1. V gave up 6 bases and J gave up 8 bases; unmatched junction bases: 10. This CDR3 has 14 residues. CDR1 DFQATT and CDR2 SNEGSKA come from the germline V gene (reference sequence). As DNA, the CDR3 is TGCAGTGCCCTCCCCGGGACAGGGAAAGAAAAACTGTTTTTT. Protein product: CSALPGTGKEKLFF.

Note on this clonotype: One end of the junction fails to match germline, which may point to a read error. The chain combines TRBV12-5 with TRBJ2-5; tentative D call: TRBD2 (5 bases). Germline V lookup: CDR1 LGHNT, CDR2 FRNRAP. The CDR3 totals 15 residues. The CDR3 DNA reads as TGTGCTAGTGGCTGGAGGAGAGCACTACAAGAGACCCAATACTTC. Amino acids: CASGWRRALQETQYF.

Remarks on this clonotype: The CDR3 does not end in the conserved phenylalanine or tryptophan, so this is likely a read error. V gene TRBV29-1 combines with J gene TRBJ2-7; D might be TRBD1 or TRBD2, each matching 7 bases. This CDR3 region has 14 residues. The V end lost 7 bases, the J end lost 3 bases, and 19 bases lay between the germline ends. CDR1 and CDR2 from the germline V gene are SQVTM and ANQGSEA. The CDR3 bases are TGCAGCGGATGCCTAACAGGGGAGGGCTACGAGCAGTACTCC. Translating it yields CSGCLTGEGYEQYS.

As regards this clonotype: Compared with germline, one end of the junction differs, possibly owing to a read error. The chain couples TRBV12-3 or TRBV12-4 to TRBJ2-1; no firm D call. The CDR3 totals 16 residues. CDR3 sequence (DNA): TGTACCAGCAGTTTTGGGCCTTCAAGCCCCTACAATGAGCAGTTCTTT. Translation: CTSSFGPSSPYNEQFF.

On this clonotype: One end of the junction fails to match germline, which may point to a read error. The gene calls are TRBV11-3 and TRBJ2-5, with D possibly being TRBD2 (5 bases). This CDR3 contains 13 residues. CDR1 SGHNT and CDR2 YENEEA come from the germline V gene. DNA of the CDR3: TGTGCCAACAGCCCAGGCTTGGGAGAGACCCAATATTTC. It codes for CANSPGLGETQYF. Supplemented by reference TRBV11-3 and TRBJ2-5, the full variable domain reads EAGVVQSPRYKIIEKKQPVAFWCNPISGHNTLYWYLQNLGQGPELLIRYENEEAVDDSQLPKDRFSAERLKGVDSTLKIQPAELGDSAVYLCANSPGLGETQYFGPGTRLLVL.

Worth noting for this clonotype: This may arise from a read error, as a much more abundant clone is one base away. The CDR3 does not close with the conserved phenylalanine or tryptophan, likely indicating a read error. The chain carries TRBV6-2 or TRBV6-3 and TRBJ2-7; unclear D gene. CDR1 and CDR2 (germline): MNHEY, SVGEGT. This CDR3 region has 14 residues. Trimming took off 2 bases at V and 0 bases at J, with 8 bases between the two ends. The CDR3 DNA is TGTGCCAGCAGTTACCCTGAGAGCTCCTACGAGCAGTACTAC. Protein sequence: CASSYPESSYEQYY.

A remark on this clonotype: A read error may be the cause here, since a much bigger clone is one base away. The V and J genes are TRBV30 and TRBJ2-7; no clear D gene. The CDR3 is 11 amino acids. Between the trimmed V and J ends, which lost 4 bases and 4 bases, there was a span of 8 bases. CDR1 is GTSNPN and CDR2 is SVGIG in the germline V gene (reference sequence). The CDR3 coding sequence is TGTGCCTGGACTAGGGATTACGAGCAGTACTTC. This sequence encodes CAWTRDYEQYF.